The clone carrying this T cell receptor beta chain was recorded a few times. Its specificity is not known. This entry belongs to a study of OX40 agonist ivuxolimab in advanced cancers. The wider study: Ivuxolimab was delivered to patients intravenously every 2 weeks at doses spanning 0.01 to 10 mg/kg. Prior anti-PD-1, anti-PD-L1 or anti-CTLA-4 therapy was allowed; 35% to 40% had some. The study, taken as a whole, reports: CD4+ and CD8+ blood T cells expanded clonally by week 6 at 0.1 to 3.0 mg/kg.

TCRdb keeps only in-frame clones here, not all; method: immunoSEQ multiplex PCR. The sample has 45,000 to 60,000 clones; about 85% are singletons. Autoimmune disease history or systemic immunosuppression was exclusionary. The TCR originated in an adult with an advanced solid tumor such as melanoma, head and neck, liver or kidney cancer. Specimen: CD4+ or CD8+ T cells sorted from blood, collected in a trial of the OX40 agonist ivuxolimab.

The CDR3 bases are TGTGCCAGCAGTTACCCCGGGGACAATGAGCAGTTCTTC. It encodes CASSYPGDNEQFF. The rearrangement uses TRBV6-6 and TRBJ2-1, with D perhaps matching TRBD2 (5 bases). The CDR3 spans 13 residues. V was clipped by 2 bases and J by 5 bases, with 7 bases between them. The germline gives CDR1 MNHNY, CDR2 SVGAGI (reference sequence).